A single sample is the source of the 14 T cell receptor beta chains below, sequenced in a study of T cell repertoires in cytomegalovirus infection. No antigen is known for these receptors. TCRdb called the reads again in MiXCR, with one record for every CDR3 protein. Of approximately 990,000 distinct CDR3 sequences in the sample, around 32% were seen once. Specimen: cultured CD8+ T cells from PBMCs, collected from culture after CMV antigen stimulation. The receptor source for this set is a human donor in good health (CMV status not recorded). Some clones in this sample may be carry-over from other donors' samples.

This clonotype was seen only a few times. The CDR3 DNA sequence: TGTGCCAGCAGCTTAGACGCCAGGGCCGGTCAGCCCCAGCATTTT. Translated, it gives CASSLDARAGQPQHF. The chain recombines TRBV7-2 with TRBJ1-5; possibly TRBD1 for D (5 bases). V shed 1 base and J shed 6 bases, with 13 bases lying between them. The germline gives CDR1 SGHTA, CDR2 FQGNSA. The CDR3 consists of 15 residues.

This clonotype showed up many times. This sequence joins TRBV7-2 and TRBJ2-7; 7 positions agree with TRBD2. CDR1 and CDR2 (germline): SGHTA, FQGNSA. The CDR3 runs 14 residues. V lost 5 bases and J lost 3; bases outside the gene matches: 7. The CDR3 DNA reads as TGTGCCAGCAGCCCTACGGGGGGTATCTACGAGCAGTACGTC. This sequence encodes CASSPTGGIYEQYV.

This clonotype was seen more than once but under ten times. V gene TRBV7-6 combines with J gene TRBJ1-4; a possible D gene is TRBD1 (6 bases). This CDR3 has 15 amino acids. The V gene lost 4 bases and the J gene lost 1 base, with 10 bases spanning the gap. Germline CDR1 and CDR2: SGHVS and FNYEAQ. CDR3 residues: CASSSYRETNEKLFF. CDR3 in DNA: TGTGCCAGCAGCTCCTACAGGGAAACTAATGAAAAACTGTTTTTT.

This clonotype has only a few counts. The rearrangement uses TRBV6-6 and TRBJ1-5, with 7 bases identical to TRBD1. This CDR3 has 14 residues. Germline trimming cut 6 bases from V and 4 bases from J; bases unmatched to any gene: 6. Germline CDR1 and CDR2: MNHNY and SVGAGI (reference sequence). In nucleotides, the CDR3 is TGTGCCAGCAGACAAGGGGGCCTAAATCAGCCCCAGCATTTT. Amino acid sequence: CASRQGGLNQPQHF.

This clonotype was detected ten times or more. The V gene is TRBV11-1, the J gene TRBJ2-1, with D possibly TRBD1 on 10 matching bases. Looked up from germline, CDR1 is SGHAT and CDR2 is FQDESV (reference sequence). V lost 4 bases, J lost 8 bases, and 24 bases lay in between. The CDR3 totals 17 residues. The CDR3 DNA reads TGTGCCAGCAGCTATATGCGGGGGGGACAGGGGTATGATGAGCAGTTCTTC. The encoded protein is CASSYMRGGQGYDEQFF.

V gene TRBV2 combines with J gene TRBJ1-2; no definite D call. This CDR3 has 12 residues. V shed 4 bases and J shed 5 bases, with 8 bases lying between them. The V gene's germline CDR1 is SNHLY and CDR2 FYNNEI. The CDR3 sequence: CASSGRRYGYTF. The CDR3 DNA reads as TGTGCCAGCAGTGGCCGGAGGTATGGCTACACCTTC. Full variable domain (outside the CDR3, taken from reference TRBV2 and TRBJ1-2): EPEVTQTPSHQVTQMGQEVILRCVPISNHLYFYWYRQILGQKVEFLVSFYNNEISEKSEIFDDQFSVERPDGSNFTLKIRSTKLEDSAMYFCASSGRRYGYTFGSGTRLTVV.

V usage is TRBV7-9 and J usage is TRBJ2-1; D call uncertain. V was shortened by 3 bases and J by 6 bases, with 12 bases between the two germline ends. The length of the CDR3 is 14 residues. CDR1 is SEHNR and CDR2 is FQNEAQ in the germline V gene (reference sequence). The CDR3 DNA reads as TGTGCCAGCAGCTTTTCGGGCACCGCCAATGAGCAGTTCTTC. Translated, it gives CASSFSGTANEQFF. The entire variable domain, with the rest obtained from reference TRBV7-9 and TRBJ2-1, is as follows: DTGVSQNPRHKITKRGQNVTFRCDPISEHNRLYWYRQTLGQGPEFLTYFQNEAQLEKSRLLSDRFSAERPKGSFSTLEIQRTEQGDSAMYLCASSFSGTANEQFFGPGTRLTVL.

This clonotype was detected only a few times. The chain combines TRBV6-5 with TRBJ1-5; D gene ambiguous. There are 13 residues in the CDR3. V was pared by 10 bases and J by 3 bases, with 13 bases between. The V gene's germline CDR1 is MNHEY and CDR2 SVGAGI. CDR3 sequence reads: CATATDFNQPQHF. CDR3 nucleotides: TGTGCCACCGCAACAGATTTCAATCAGCCCCAGCATTTT.

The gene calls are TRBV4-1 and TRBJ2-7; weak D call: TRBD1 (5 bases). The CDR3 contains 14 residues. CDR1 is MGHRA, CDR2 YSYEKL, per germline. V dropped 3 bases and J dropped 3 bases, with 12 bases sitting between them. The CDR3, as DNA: TGCGCCAGCAGCCAGCGACAGAGCCACTACGAGCAGTACGTC. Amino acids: CASSQRQSHYEQYV.

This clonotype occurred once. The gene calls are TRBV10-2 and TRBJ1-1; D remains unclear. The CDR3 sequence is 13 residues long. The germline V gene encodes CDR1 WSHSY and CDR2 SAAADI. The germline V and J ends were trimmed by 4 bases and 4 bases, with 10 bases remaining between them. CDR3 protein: CASSAKGSTEAFF. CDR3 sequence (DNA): TGCGCCAGCAGTGCGAAGGGATCCACTGAAGCTTTCTTT.

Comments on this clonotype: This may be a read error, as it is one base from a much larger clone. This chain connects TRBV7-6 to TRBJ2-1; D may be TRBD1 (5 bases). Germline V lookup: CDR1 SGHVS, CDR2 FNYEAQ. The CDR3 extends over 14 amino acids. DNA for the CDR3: TGTGCCAGCAGCCACCCTGACAGATACAATGAGCAGTTATTC. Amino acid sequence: CASSHPDRYNEQLF.

The CDR3 region has the DNA TGTGCCAGCATTGGGCAGGATGGCAAAAACATTCAGTACTTC. Its translation: CASIGQDGKNIQYF. The rearrangement links TRBV2 to TRBJ2-4; no definite D call. The CDR3 spans 14 residues. Germline values: CDR1 SNHLY, CDR2 FYNNEI. V lost 7 bases and J 3 bases, leaving 13 bases between the germline ends.

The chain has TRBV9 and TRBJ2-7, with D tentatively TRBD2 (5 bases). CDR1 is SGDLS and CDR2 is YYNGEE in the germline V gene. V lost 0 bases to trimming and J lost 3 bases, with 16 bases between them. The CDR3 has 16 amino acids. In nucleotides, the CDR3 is TGTGCCAGCAGCGTAGGTGGAGGTGGGAACTTCTACGAGCAGTACTTC. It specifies CASSVGGGGNFYEQYF.

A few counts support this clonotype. The CDR3 DNA sequence: TGTGCCAGCAGTTACTCGCTGGGGACTAATGAAAAACTGTTTTTT. This codes for CASSYSLGTNEKLFF. The chain is built from TRBV6-5 and TRBJ1-4; D not resolved. This CDR3 spans 15 amino acids. V was pared by 0 bases and J by 2 bases, with 7 bases between. Per germline, CDR1 MNHEY and CDR2 SVGAGI.